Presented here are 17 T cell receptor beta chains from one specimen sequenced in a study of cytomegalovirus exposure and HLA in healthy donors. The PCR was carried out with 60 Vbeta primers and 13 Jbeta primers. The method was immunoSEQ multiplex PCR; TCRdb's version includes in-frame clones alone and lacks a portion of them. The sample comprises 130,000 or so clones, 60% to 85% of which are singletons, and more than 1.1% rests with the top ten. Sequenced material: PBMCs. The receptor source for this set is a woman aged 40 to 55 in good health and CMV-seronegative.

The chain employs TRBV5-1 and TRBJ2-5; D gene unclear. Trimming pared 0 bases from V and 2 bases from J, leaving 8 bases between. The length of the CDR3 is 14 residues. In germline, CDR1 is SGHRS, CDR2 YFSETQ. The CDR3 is CASSLGGSQETQYF. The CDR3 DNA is TGCGCCAGCAGCTTGGGCGGATCTCAAGAGACCCAGTACTTC.

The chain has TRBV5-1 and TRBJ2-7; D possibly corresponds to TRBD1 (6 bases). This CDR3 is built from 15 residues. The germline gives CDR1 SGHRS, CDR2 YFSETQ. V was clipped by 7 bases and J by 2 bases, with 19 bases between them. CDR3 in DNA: TGCGCCAGCCGCATACAGGGAACCCTTGCCTACGAGCAGTACTTC. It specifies CASRIQGTLAYEQYF.

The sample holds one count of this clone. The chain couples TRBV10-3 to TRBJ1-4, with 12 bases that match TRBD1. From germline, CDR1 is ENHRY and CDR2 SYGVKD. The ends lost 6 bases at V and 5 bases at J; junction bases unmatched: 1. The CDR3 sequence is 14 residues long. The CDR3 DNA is TGTGCCATCAGGGGACAGGGGGCGAATGAAAAACTGTTTTTT. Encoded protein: CAIRGQGANEKLFF.

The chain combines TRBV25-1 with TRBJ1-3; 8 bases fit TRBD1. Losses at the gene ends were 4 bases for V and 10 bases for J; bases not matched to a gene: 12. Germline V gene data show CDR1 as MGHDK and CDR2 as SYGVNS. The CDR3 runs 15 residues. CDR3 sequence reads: CASSVSGQGRDTIYF. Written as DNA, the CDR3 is TGTGCCAGCAGTGTCTCAGGACAGGGAAGAGATACCATATATTTT.

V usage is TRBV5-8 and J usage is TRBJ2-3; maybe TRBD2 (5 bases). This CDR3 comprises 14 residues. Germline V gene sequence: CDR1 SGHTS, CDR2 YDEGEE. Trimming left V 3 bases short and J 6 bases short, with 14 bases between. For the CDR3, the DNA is TGTGCCAGCAGCTCTTTTAGCGTCAGGGATACGCAGTATTTT. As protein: CASSSFSVRDTQYF.

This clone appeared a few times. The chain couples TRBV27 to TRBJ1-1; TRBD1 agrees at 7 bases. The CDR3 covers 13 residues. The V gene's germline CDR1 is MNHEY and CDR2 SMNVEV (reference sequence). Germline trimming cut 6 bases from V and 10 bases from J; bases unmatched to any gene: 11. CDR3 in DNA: TGTGCCAGCAGAGCCCGGGAGGGGGCGGGAGCTTTCTTT. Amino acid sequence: CASRAREGAGAFF.

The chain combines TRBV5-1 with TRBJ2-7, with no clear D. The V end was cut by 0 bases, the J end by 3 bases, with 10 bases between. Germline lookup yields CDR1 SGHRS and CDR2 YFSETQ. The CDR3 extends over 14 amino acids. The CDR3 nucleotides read TGCGCCAGCAGCTTGGACAGTATAAGCTACGAGCAGTACTTC. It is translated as CASSLDSISYEQYF.

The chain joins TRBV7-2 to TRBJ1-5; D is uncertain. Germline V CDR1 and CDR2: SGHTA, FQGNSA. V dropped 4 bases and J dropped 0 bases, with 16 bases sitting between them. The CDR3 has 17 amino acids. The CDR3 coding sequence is TGTGCCAGCAGCTCCCAACGTACAGTATATAGCAATCAGCCCCAGCATTTT. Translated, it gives CASSSQRTVYSNQPQHF.

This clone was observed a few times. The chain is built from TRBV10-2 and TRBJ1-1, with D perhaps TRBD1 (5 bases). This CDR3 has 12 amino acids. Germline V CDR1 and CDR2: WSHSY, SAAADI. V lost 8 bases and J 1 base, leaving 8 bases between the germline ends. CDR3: CASGRANTEAFF. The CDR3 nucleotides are TGCGCCAGCGGCAGGGCGAACACTGAAGCTTTCTTT.

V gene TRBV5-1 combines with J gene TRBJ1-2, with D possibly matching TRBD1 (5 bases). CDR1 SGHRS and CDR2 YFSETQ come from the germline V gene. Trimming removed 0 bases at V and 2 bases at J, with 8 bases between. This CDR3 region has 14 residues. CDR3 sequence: CASSLGQLNYGYTF. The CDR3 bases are TGCGCCAGCAGCTTGGGACAGCTCAACTATGGCTACACCTTC.

In DNA, the CDR3 is TGTGCCAGCAGCTTAGTAACCGGGACAGGGTTCAACGAGCAGTACTTC. This gives the protein CASSLVTGTGFNEQYF. This chain uses TRBV7-9 with TRBJ2-7, with 9 bases matching TRBD1. The J segment lost 5 bases and the V segment lost 1 base, leaving 9 bases of the junction unmatched. The CDR3 consists of 16 residues. The V gene's germline CDR1 is SEHNR and CDR2 FQNEAQ (reference sequence).

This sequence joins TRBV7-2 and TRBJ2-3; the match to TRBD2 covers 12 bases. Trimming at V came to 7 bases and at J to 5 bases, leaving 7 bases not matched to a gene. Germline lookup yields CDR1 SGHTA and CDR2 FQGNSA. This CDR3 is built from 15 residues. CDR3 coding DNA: TGTGCCAGCACCCCCCTAGCGGGGGGGCGAGATACGCAGTATTTT. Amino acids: CASTPLAGGRDTQYF.

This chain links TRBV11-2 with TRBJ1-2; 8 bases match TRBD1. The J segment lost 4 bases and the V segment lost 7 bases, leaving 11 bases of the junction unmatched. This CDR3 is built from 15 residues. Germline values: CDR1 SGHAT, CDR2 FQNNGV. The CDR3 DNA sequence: TGTGCCAGCACCGGGCAGGGGGCGATCCCCTATGGCTACACCTTC. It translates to CASTGQGAIPYGYTF.

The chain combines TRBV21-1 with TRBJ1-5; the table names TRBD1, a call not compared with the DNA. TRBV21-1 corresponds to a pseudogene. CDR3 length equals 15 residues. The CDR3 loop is CASSNRGTGGQPQHF. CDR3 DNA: TGTGCCAGCAGCAATCGGGGTACAGGGGGTCAGCCCCAGCATTTT.

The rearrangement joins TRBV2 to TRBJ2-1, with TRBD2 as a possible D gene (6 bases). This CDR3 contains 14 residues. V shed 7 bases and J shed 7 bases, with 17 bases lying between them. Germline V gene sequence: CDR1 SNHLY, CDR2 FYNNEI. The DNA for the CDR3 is TGTGCCAGCAATACGGGAGCTCGAAAGAATGAGCAGTTCTTC. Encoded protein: CASNTGARKNEQFF.

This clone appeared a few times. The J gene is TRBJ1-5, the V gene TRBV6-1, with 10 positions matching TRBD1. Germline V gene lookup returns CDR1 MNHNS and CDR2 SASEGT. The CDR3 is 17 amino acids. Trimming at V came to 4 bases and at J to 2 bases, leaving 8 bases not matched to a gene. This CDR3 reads CASSAILGTGGNQPQHF. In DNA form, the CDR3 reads TGTGCCAGCAGTGCAATTCTAGGGACAGGGGGCAATCAGCCCCAGCATTTT.

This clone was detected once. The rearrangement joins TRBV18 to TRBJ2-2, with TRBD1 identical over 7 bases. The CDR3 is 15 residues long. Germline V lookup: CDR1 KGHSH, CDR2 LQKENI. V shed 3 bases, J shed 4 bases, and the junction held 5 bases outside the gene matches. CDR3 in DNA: TGTGCCAGCTCACCCCAGGGACAGACCACCGGGGAGCTGTTTTTT. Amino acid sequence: CASSPQGQTTGELFF. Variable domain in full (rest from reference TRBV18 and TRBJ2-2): NAGVMQNPRHLVRRRGQEARLRCSPMKGHSHVYWYRQLPEEGLKFMVYLQKENIIDESGMPKERFSAEFPKEGPSILRIQQVVRGDSAAYFCASSPQGQTTGELFFGEGSRLTVL.